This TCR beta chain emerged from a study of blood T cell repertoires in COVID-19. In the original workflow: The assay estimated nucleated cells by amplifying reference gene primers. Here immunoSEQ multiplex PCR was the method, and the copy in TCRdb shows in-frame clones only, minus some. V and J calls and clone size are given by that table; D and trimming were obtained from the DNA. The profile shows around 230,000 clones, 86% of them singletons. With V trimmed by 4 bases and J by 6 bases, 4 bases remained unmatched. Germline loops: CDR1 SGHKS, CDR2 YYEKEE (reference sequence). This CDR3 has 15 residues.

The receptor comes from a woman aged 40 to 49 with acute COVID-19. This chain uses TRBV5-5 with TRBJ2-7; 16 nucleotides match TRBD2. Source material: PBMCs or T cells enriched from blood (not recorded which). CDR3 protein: CASSPGLAGGGEQYF. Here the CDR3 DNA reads TGTGCCAGCAGCCCGGGACTAGCGGGGGGGGGCGAGCAGTACTTC.